Listed here are 22 T cell receptor beta chains from one sample, sequenced in a study of vaccination and CD4 T cells after COVID-19 (dated by TCRdb to the early 2020s). Library preparation used PCR. The reads were generated on an Illumina iSeq 100. DNA from cultured CD4+ T cells was subjected to TCR sequencing with the Oncomine TCR Beta short-read assay at the Johns Hopkins FTIC core. The raw public data were reprocessed by TCRdb itself: fastp quality trimming at Q25, MiXCR clonotype calling, in-frame beta chains only. Rows with one shared CDR3 protein collapse into an entry with the most common genes and DNA. The sample profile shows around 8,600 distinct CDR3 sequences; about 59% of them were found once. Around 25% of the sample rests with the top ten. No cognate antigen is known for these TCRs. The treatment or condition label, as the study defines it: roughly ten-day PBMC culture with coronavirus spike peptide pools or control peptides (ViraFEST assay).

The source material was CD4+ T cells from blood, cultured in vitro. The receptor set was obtained from a human donor who had recovered from COVID-19.

This clonotype occurred a few times. The V call is TRBV7-2, the J call TRBJ2-7; D is undetermined. Germline V gene sequence: CDR1 SGHTA, CDR2 FQGNSA. Deletions cut 0 bases from V and 6 bases from J, with 3 bases between. This CDR3 is 11 amino acids long. Here the CDR3 reads CASSLAREQYF. CDR3 sequence (DNA): TGTGCCAGCAGCTTAGCACGCGAGCAGTACTTC.

The CDR3 loop reads CSAKTKRGLSYNEQFF. CDR3 bases: TGCAGTGCCAAGACCAAGCGGGGCTTATCCTACAATGAGCAGTTCTTC. The chain has TRBV20-1 and TRBJ2-1, with 7 bases matching TRBD2. J gave up 1 base and V 6 bases, and 12 bases lay outside the gene matches. CDR3 size: 16 residues. The germline gives CDR1 DFQATT, CDR2 SNEGSKA (reference sequence).

Only one count was recorded for this clonotype. This chain's CDR3 is CASRGHEQYF. For the CDR3, the DNA is TGCGCCAGCAGGGGGCACGAGCAGTACTTC. The chain carries TRBV10-1 and TRBJ2-7, with a tentative D call TRBD1 (5 bases). V lost 6 bases and J lost 5, with 5 bases in between. This CDR3 comprises 10 residues. The germline V gene encodes CDR1 WNHNN and CDR2 SYGVQD (reference sequence).

The rearrangement joins TRBV28 to TRBJ1-5, with D possibly matching TRBD1 (5 bases). V lost 4 bases to trimming and J lost 7 bases, with 17 bases between them. In germline, CDR1 is MDHEN, CDR2 SYDVKM. The CDR3 loop spans 15 amino acids. The CDR3 loop reads CASSSPRQPRQPQHF. The CDR3 DNA reads TGTGCCAGCAGTTCGCCCCGACAGCCGAGGCAGCCCCAGCATTTT. Filled out from reference TRBV28 and TRBJ1-5, the complete variable domain reads DVKVTQSSRYLVKRTGEKVFLECVQDMDHENMFWYRQDPGLGLRLIYFSYDVKMKEKGDIPEGYSVSREKKERFSLILESASTNQTSMYLCASSSPRQPRQPQHFGDGTRLSIL.

CDR3 sequence: CASRPGLAGFPYEQYF. CDR3 DNA sequence: TGTGCCAGCAGGCCCGGACTAGCGGGGTTCCCCTACGAGCAGTACTTC. The rearrangement links TRBV6-1 to TRBJ2-7, with TRBD2 matching 12 bases. There are 16 residues in the CDR3. Germline CDR1 MNHNS, CDR2 SASEGT. V gave up 6 bases and J gave up 2 bases; unmatched junction bases: 8.

The CDR3 sequence: CASSTQGDGPQHF. CDR3 bases: TGTGCCAGCAGCACACAGGGGGACGGGCCCCAGCATTTT. The chain combines TRBV7-9 with TRBJ1-5; 8 bases are a match to TRBD1. J gave up 9 bases and V 5 bases, and 6 bases lay outside the gene matches. The germline V gene has CDR1 SEHNR and CDR2 FQNEAQ (reference sequence). CDR3 length equals 13 residues.

This clonotype was seen more than once but under ten times. An end of the junction does not agree with germline; a read error may underlie this. The genes are TRBV24-1 and TRBJ2-7; unclear D gene. The CDR3 contains 12 residues. CDR1 and CDR2 from the germline V gene are KGHDR and SFDVKD. The CDR3 sequence is CATSDSAYKQYF. The DNA for the CDR3 is TGTGCCACCAGTGATTCCGCCTACAAGCAGTACTTC.

The V call is TRBV7-8, the J call TRBJ1-5, with D uncertain. The CDR3 spans 14 residues. Trimming stripped 5 bases from V and 4 bases from J, with 12 bases between. The germline V gene encodes CDR1 SGHVS and CDR2 FQNEAQ. CDR3: CASSPPDLNQPQHF. Here the CDR3 DNA reads TGTGCCAGCAGCCCACCGGACCTTAATCAGCCCCAGCATTTT.

This clonotype was detected once. V usage is TRBV15 and J usage is TRBJ2-7; tentatively, D is TRBD2 (5 bases). The germline gives CDR1 LNHNV, CDR2 YYDKDF (reference sequence). This CDR3 is 16 amino acids long. V lost 0 bases to trimming and J lost 3 bases, with 15 bases between them. In DNA, the CDR3 is TGTGCCACCAGCAGAGAGTATCGAGGGTGGGACTACGAGCAGTACTTC. Protein: CATSREYRGWDYEQYF.

This sequence joins TRBV6-1 and TRBJ2-1, with D unresolved. The length of the CDR3 is 13 residues. From germline, CDR1 is MNHNS and CDR2 SASEGT. Trimming stripped 6 bases from V and 0 bases from J, with 6 bases between. The CDR3 reads CASSGYSYNEQFF. DNA of the CDR3: TGTGCCAGCAGCGGATACTCCTACAATGAGCAGTTCTTC.

For the CDR3, the DNA is TGTGCCAGCAGCTTTACAGAGGGGTGGAAGACCCAGTACTTC. Amino acids: CASSFTEGWKTQYF. V usage is TRBV6-2 or TRBV6-3 and J usage is TRBJ2-5, with D perhaps being TRBD1 or TRBD2 (5 bases each). The germline V gene encodes CDR1 MNHEY and CDR2 SVGEGT. V gave up 6 bases and J gave up 6 bases, with 17 bases separating them. CDR3 length equals 14 residues.

This clonotype is large within its sample. The V call is TRBV27, the J call TRBJ1-2; the D gene is possibly TRBD1 (6 bases). Germline CDR1 reads MNHEY; CDR2 reads SMNVEV (reference sequence). The CDR3 totals 14 residues. V was shortened by 8 bases and J by 4 bases, with 17 bases between the two germline ends. The CDR3 DNA reads as TGTGCCAGCCGCGGACAGACTCCATTCTATGGCTACACCTTC. Encoded protein: CASRGQTPFYGYTF.

This clonotype was seen a handful of times. V and J are TRBV20-1 and TRBJ2-7; D call uncertain. V was pared by 3 bases and J by 3 bases, with 9 bases between. This CDR3 region has 12 residues. The germline gives CDR1 DFQATT, CDR2 SNEGSKA (reference sequence). The CDR3, as DNA: TGCAGTGCTAGTAGTCAAGGCTACGAGCAGTACTTC. Translated: CSASSQGYEQYF.

The V call is TRBV7-2, the J call TRBJ1-6; 8 bases are a match to TRBD1. The CDR3 spans 15 residues. Germline loops: CDR1 SGHTA, CDR2 FQGNSA. The V segment lost 2 bases and the J segment 5 bases; nucleotides outside the gene matches: 2. The CDR3 spells CASSLRGQDNSPLHF. CDR3 DNA sequence: TGTGCCAGCAGCTTAAGGGGACAGGATAATTCACCCCTCCACTTT.

This chain links TRBV20-1 with TRBJ1-2; no clear D gene. Germline V gene data show CDR1 as DFQATT and CDR2 as SNEGSKA (reference sequence). Trimming stripped 1 base from V and 2 bases from J, with 11 bases between. This CDR3 contains 14 residues. The CDR3 nucleotides are TGCAGTGCTAGAGTTGGAGGGTCGAACTATGGCTACACCTTC. Translating it yields CSARVGGSNYGYTF.

This clonotype was picked up a small number of times. The chain uses TRBV6-1 and TRBJ2-5; maybe TRBD2 (6 bases). V was cut by 5 bases and J by 2 bases, with 9 bases left in between. The CDR3 is 13 residues long. Per the germline V gene, CDR1 is MNHNS and CDR2 is SASEGT. CDR3 in amino acids: CASSPRGQETQYF. For the CDR3, the DNA is TGTGCCAGCAGTCCTCGGGGGCAAGAGACCCAGTACTTC.

The table lists this clonotype with a few counts. The chain recombines TRBV20-1 with TRBJ1-2; 8 nucleotides agree with TRBD1. Germline V lookup: CDR1 DFQATT, CDR2 SNEGSKA (reference sequence). There are 13 residues in the CDR3. The J segment lost 2 bases and the V segment lost 5 bases, leaving 4 bases of the junction unmatched. The CDR3 spells CSAEDRVNYGYTF. CDR3 sequence (DNA): TGCAGTGCTGAGGACAGGGTCAACTATGGCTACACCTTC.

The V and J genes are TRBV20-1 and TRBJ2-1; D is perhaps TRBD2 (5 bases). The V end lost 6 bases, the J end lost 6 bases, and 15 bases lay between the germline ends. CDR1 and CDR2 (germline): DFQATT, SNEGSKA (reference sequence). This CDR3 comprises 13 residues. DNA of the CDR3: TGCAGTGCCCTAGCCAGGATGGGCAATGAGCAGTTCTTC. Protein: CSALARMGNEQFF.

The genes are TRBV20-1 and TRBJ1-1; D not certain. CDR1 and CDR2 (germline): DFQATT, SNEGSKA (reference sequence). The CDR3 sequence is 12 residues long. The ends were cut back, 8 bases at V and 5 bases at J, with 15 bases in the middle. The CDR3 protein is CSSPGLGTEAFF. The CDR3, as DNA: TGCAGTTCTCCAGGTCTTGGGACTGAAGCTTTCTTT.

This chain links TRBV15 with TRBJ2-7, with D tentatively TRBD2 (5 bases). Trimming stripped 2 bases from V and 4 bases from J, with 9 bases between. The germline V gene encodes CDR1 LNHNV and CDR2 YYDKDF (reference sequence). The length of the CDR3 is 13 residues. Written as DNA, the CDR3 is TGTGCCACCAGCAGAAAAGGGAGTTACGAGCAGTACTTC. This codes for CATSRKGSYEQYF.

This clonotype showed up just once. The V and J genes are TRBV20-1 and TRBJ2-5; no clear D. V was pared by 3 bases and J by 5 bases, with 13 bases between. Germline CDR1 DFQATT, CDR2 SNEGSKA (reference sequence). The length of the CDR3 is 13 residues. Written as DNA, the CDR3 is TGCAGTGCTAGTTCCAGGATCTTGGAGACCCAGTACTTC. Its protein product is CSASSRILETQYF.

The chain couples TRBV7-2 to TRBJ2-7, with 8 bases matching TRBD1. Germline V CDR1 and CDR2: SGHTA, FQGNSA. V was clipped by 3 bases and J by 5 bases; unmatched bases: 12. The CDR3 sequence is 16 residues long. CDR3 sequence (DNA): TGTGCCAGCAGCTTCTCGCCGGACAGGGCGTCCAACGAGCAGTACTTC. Its translation: CASSFSPDRASNEQYF.